Given below is one T cell receptor (beta chain) in context. What it binds is unknown. Vbeta (60) and Jbeta (13) primers were used in the PCR. The table came from immunoSEQ multiplex PCR; TCRdb's copy has only in-frame clones and leaves some out. The sample yields about 190,000 clones, 79% seen once. The data were obtained in a study of cytomegalovirus exposure and HLA in healthy donors. General study findings and limits: Clonal expansion, a later analysis showed, was greater in HLA-associated TCR beta chains than in equally common others.

Trimming shortened V by 4 bases and J by 2 bases, and 11 bases separated the two germline ends. The CDR3 runs to 14 residues. The germline gives CDR1 LNHDA, CDR2 SQIVND (reference sequence). Donors likely had unrecorded immune exposures despite being nominally healthy when sampled. The chain couples TRBV19 to TRBJ1-1; no definite D call. The sequence was collected from a woman aged 18-29 years in good health and CMV-seronegative. The source material was PBMCs. CDR3 in DNA: TGTGCCAGTAGTAACCCCCCAGAAAACACTGAAGCTTTCTTT. As protein: CASSNPPENTEAFF.